Reported below is one TCR beta chain. Its antigen is currently unknown. The source of the sample is a study of T cell repertoires in cytomegalovirus infection. Study in general: Carrying CMV and the relevant HLA type showed in public TCR beta signatures.

CDR1 and CDR2 (germline): DFQATT, SNEGSKA (reference sequence). This CDR3 is built from 18 residues. With 0 bases removed from V and 5 bases from J, the gap between germline ends came to 25 bases. TCRdb used MiXCR to reprocess the reads, holding one entry per CDR3 protein. The table lists approximately 500,000 distinct CDR3 sequences, around 27% of them singletons. Study-level points and caveats: In two of eight donors, the top clonotype was HLA-C-restricted CMV-specific.

The origin of this receptor is a human donor in good health (CMV status not recorded). Some clones in this sample may be carry-over from other donors' samples. The sequenced sample was PBMCs. The chain recombines TRBV20-1 with TRBJ1-2; D is ambiguous. DNA for the CDR3: TGCAGTGCTAGAGATCACGAGGGAGCGGGATTAAGCGAGTATGGCTACACCTTC. Protein product: CSARDHEGAGLSEYGYTF.